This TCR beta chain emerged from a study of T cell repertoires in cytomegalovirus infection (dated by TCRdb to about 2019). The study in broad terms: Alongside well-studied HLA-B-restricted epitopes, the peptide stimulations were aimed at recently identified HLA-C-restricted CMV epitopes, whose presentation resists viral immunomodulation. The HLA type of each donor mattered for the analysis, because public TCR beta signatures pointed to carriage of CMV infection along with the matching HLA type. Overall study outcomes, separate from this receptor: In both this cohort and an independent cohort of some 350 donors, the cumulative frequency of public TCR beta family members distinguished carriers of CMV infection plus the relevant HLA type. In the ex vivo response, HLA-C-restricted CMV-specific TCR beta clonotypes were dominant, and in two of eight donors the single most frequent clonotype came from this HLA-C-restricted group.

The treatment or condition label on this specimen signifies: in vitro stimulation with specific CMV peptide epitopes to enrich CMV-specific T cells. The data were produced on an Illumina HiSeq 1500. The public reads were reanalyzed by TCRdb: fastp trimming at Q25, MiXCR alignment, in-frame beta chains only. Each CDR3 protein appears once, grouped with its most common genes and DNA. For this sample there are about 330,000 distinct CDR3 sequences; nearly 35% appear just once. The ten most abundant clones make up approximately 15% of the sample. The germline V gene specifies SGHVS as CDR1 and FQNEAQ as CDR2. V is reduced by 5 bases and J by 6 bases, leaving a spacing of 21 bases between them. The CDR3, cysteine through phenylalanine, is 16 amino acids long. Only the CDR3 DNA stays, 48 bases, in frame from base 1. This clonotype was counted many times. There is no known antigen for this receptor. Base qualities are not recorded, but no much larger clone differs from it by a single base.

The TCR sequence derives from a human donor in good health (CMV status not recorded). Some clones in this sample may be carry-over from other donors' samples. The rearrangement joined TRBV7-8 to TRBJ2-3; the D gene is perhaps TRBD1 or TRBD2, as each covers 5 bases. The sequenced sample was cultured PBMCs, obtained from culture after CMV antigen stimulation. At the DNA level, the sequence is TGTGCCAGCAGCGGCCGGGACCCCAGTCTTGTGGATACGCAGTATTTT. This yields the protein CASSGRDPSLVDTQYF.